This is a list of T cell receptor beta chains from one sample in a study of CD8+CD57+ T cells in acquired aplastic anemia. MiXCR, applied by TCRdb to the reads, yields one record per CDR3 protein. This sample has 120,000 or so distinct CDR3 sequences, with about 40% found just once. Sequencing used sorted CD4+, CD8+, or CD8+CD57+ T cells (not recorded which) from PBMCs. These receptors were taken from a human donor with aplastic anemia. CDR3s include the opening cysteine and the closing phenylalanine or tryptophan. The D gene is left open where the match is weak. Expanded clones get a size class; other rows say once, few or many, or leave the size out.

d_gene,abundance,j_gene,len,v_gene,CDR3nt,CDR3aa
.,.,TRBJ2-5,16,TRBV24-1,TGTGCCACCAGTGACCCCGGGACGGCGGTTGGGGAGACCCAGTACTTC,CATSDPGTAVGETQYF
TRBD1,.,TRBJ1-6,15,TRBV20-1,TGCAGTGCTAGGGGTCGGACAGGAATTAATTCACCCCTCCACTTT,CSARGRTGINSPLHF
.,many,TRBJ1-2,11,TRBV12-3/TRBV12-4,TGTGCCAGCAGTTTACCGGGGGGCTACACCTTC,CASSLPGGYTF
TRBD1,many,TRBJ1-4,15,TRBV7-9,TGTGCCAGCAGCGGGACAGGGATGGGTGGTGAAAAACTGTTTTTT,CASSGTGMGGEKLFF
.,many,TRBJ1-4,15,TRBV2,TGTGCCAGCAGTGAAGCGGCGGCTATTAATGAAAAACTGTTTTTT,CASSEAAAINEKLFF
TRBD1,.,TRBJ1-1,13,TRBV29-1,TGCAGCGTTGCGACAGGGAGGGACACTGAAGCTTTCTTT,CSVATGRDTEAFF
TRBD2,many,TRBJ2-1,14,TRBV7-2,TGTGCCAGCAGCTTAGCGGGAGGGGCCGCTGAGCAGTTCTTC,CASSLAGGAAEQFF
.,many,TRBJ1-2,17,TRBV11-2,TGTGCCAGCAGCTTAGACACAGGCTCACAGGTGGACTATGGCTACACCTTC,CASSLDTGSQVDYGYTF
TRBD2,.,TRBJ2-3,16,TRBV6-5,TGTGCCAGCAGTTACCTAGCGGGGGAGTACGCAGATACGCAGTATTTT,CASSYLAGEYADTQYF
.,.,TRBJ2-1,13,TRBV7-2,TGTGCCAGCAGCTTAGCCACATACAATGAGCAGTTCTTC,CASSLATYNEQFF
TRBD1,.,TRBJ1-2,14,TRBV2,TGTGCCACCCTGCTGGTGGACAGGAGCTATGGCTACACCTTC,CATLLVDRSYGYTF
.,few,TRBJ1-5,13,TRBV28,TGTGCCAGCAGTTTTGCGGGTTACCAGCCCCAGCATTTT,CASSFAGYQPQHF
TRBD1,.,TRBJ2-7,12,TRBV25-1,TGTGCCAGCGTGGAGACAGGGTCCGGGCAGTACTTC,CASVETGSGQYF
.,many,TRBJ2-1,13,TRBV5-4,TGTGCCAGCAGCTTGCGAGCCAACAATGAGCAGTTCTTC,CASSLRANNEQFF
.,few,TRBJ1-1,13,TRBV27,TGTGCCAGCAGTTTATTTTCGGATACTGAAGCTTTCTTT,CASSLFSDTEAFF
TRBD1,many,TRBJ1-5,13,TRBV6-1,TGTGCCTCGGACAGGGGGTCGCTTCAGCCCCAGCATTTT,CASDRGSLQPQHF
.,.,TRBJ2-7,15,TRBV4-2,TGTGCCAGCAGCCAAGACTACGGGACTGCATACGAGCAGTACTTC,CASSQDYGTAYEQYF
.,many,TRBJ2-7,17,TRBV5-1,TGCGCCAGCAGCCCTCGAAGGAGTGGGGAGCCCATTGGCGAGCAGTACTTC,CASSPRRSGEPIGEQYF
TRBD1,.,TRBJ1-2,12,TRBV20-1,TGCAGTGCTGACAAACAGGGGAATGGCTACACCTTC,CSADKQGNGYTF
.,many,TRBJ1-2,15,TRBV28,TGTGCCAGCAGTTCCCCCCCGGACAGCAACTATGGCTACACCTTC,CASSSPPDSNYGYTF
TRBD2,many,TRBJ2-3,18,TRBV14,TGTGCCAGCAGCCCAAGACCCCTGACTAGCGTCGGCCCAGATACGCAGTATTTT,CASSPRPLTSVGPDTQYF
TRBD1,.,TRBJ1-2,12,TRBV2,TGTGCCAGCAGTGACAGGGGGGATGGCTACACCTTC,CASSDRGDGYTF
TRBD1,.,TRBJ2-7,16,TRBV6-1,TGTGCCAGCAGTGAAGGACAGGGCCTTCCCGCGAGCGAGCAGTACTTC,CASSEGQGLPASEQYF
TRBD1,many,TRBJ1-5,13,TRBV20-1,TGCAGTGCTTTTCGACAGGGCGGTCAGCCCCAGCATTTT,CSAFRQGGQPQHF